The 14 T cell receptor beta chains below were found in one sample sequenced in a study of radiotherapy plus CTLA-4 blockade in lung cancer. Libraries were prepared by immunoSEQ multiplex PCR; TCRdb keeps only in-frame clonotypes and omits some of them. Altogether about 48,000 clones are present, 86% being singletons, with the ten largest covering less than 20%. The sample here was peripheral blood, taken from a patient treated with radiotherapy plus ipilimumab. Source of these receptors: a human donor with non-small cell lung cancer that progressed on radiotherapy plus ipilimumab. Some clones in this sample may be carry-over from other donors' samples.

The V gene is TRBV7-2, the J gene TRBJ2-3, with a weak D call TRBD2 (6 bases). The length of the CDR3 is 13 residues. Deletions cut 7 bases from V and 6 bases from J, with 14 bases between. Germline V lookup: CDR1 SGHTA, CDR2 FQGNSA. The CDR3 DNA sequence: TGTGCCAGCAAGGTTTGGGGGGAGGATACGCAGTATTTT. It translates to CASKVWGEDTQYF.

The chain has TRBV15 and TRBJ2-1; no clear D. The CDR3 is made up of 12 amino acids. The V end was cut by 3 bases, the J end by 6 bases, with 6 bases between. Per the germline V gene, CDR1 is LNHNV and CDR2 is YYDKDF (reference sequence). The CDR3 here is CATSRASNEQFF. The CDR3 DNA follows: TGTGCCACCAGCAGGGCTAGCAATGAGCAGTTCTTC.

This chain connects TRBV4-1 to TRBJ1-5; no definite D call. Trimming stripped 0 bases from V and 4 bases from J, with 10 bases between. CDR3 length: 15 residues. CDR1 and CDR2 from the germline V gene are MGHRA and YSYEKL. CDR3 DNA sequence: TGCGCCAGCAGCCAAGAGACGGGGTGGAATCAGCCCCAGCATTTT. Translated, it gives CASSQETGWNQPQHF.

V usage is TRBV10-3 and J usage is TRBJ1-2, with 7 bases matching TRBD1. The ends lost 2 bases at V and 0 bases at J; junction bases unmatched: 6. The CDR3 contains 16 residues. The germline CDR1 and CDR2 sequences are ENHRY and SYGVKD. This chain's CDR3 is CAISERRGPTNYGYTF. The CDR3 nucleotides are TGTGCCATCAGTGAGCGAAGGGGGCCGACTAACTATGGCTACACCTTC.

The chain recombines TRBV20-1 with TRBJ2-1, with a weak D call TRBD2 (7 bases). CDR3 length: 11 residues. V was pared by 2 bases and J by 9 bases, with 8 bases between. Germline V CDR1 and CDR2: DFQATT, SNEGSKA (reference sequence). CDR3 coding DNA: TGCAGTGCTAGAAGGGGGGGTGAGCAGTTCTTC. It specifies CSARRGGEQFF.

The V gene is TRBV11-2, the J gene TRBJ1-5; D remains ambiguous. Germline loops: CDR1 SGHAT, CDR2 FQNNGV. Trimming pared 4 bases from V and 2 bases from J, leaving 6 bases between. The CDR3 extends over 13 amino acids. CDR3 protein: CASSSSGNQPQHF. CDR3 DNA: TGTGCCAGCAGCTCATCAGGCAATCAGCCCCAGCATTTT.

The chain carries TRBV6-1 and TRBJ2-2, with 9 bases lining up with TRBD2. The CDR3 is 15 residues long. Germline V gene data show CDR1 as MNHNS and CDR2 as SASEGT. The trim removed 3 bases at V and 2 bases at J, leaving 1 base unmatched. The CDR3 DNA is TGTGCCAGCAGTGACCTAGCGGGAAACACCGGGGAGCTGTTTTTT. This gives the protein CASSDLAGNTGELFF.

The CDR3 bases are TGTGCCAGCAGCTTTCCTCGGGAGGGCCGCTACGAGCAGTACTTC. Its translation: CASSFPREGRYEQYF. J is TRBJ2-7 and V is TRBV7-9; 8 bases line up with TRBD2. This CDR3 contains 15 residues. With V trimmed by 3 bases and J by 3 bases, 7 bases remained unmatched. The germline V gene has CDR1 SEHNR and CDR2 FQNEAQ (reference sequence). The whole variable domain, remainder taken from reference TRBV7-9 and TRBJ2-7, is DTGVSQNPRHKITKRGQNVTFRCDPISEHNRLYWYRQTLGQGPEFLTYFQNEAQLEKSRLLSDRFSAERPKGSFSTLEIQRTEQGDSAMYLCASSFPREGRYEQYFGPGTRLTVT.

The chain combines TRBV4-3 with TRBJ2-1; 8 positions match TRBD2. The CDR3 runs to 13 residues. Trimming at V came to 2 bases and at J to 9 bases, leaving 3 bases not matched to a gene. Germline loops: CDR1 LGHNA, CDR2 YSLEER. The CDR3 region is CASSQNLAGEQFF. CDR3 coding DNA: TGCGCCAGCAGCCAAAACCTAGCGGGTGAGCAGTTCTTC.

V gene TRBV7-2 combines with J gene TRBJ1-2; weak D call: TRBD1 (6 bases). The CDR3 contains 15 residues. Looked up from germline, CDR1 is SGHTA and CDR2 is FQGNSA. The V and J ends lost 6 bases and 12 bases respectively, with 26 bases between them. Here the CDR3 reads CASRPNRETILGDTF. The CDR3 DNA reads TGTGCCAGCAGGCCGAACAGGGAGACTATACTTGGTGACACCTTC. Full variable domain (remainder filled in from reference TRBV7-2 and TRBJ1-2): GAGVSQSPSNKVTEKGKDVELRCDPISGHTALYWYRQSLGQGLEFLIYFQGNSAPDKSGLPSDRFSAERTGGSVSTLTIQRTQQEDSAVYLCASRPNRETILGDTFGSGTRLTVV.

This chain uses TRBV6-5 with TRBJ1-2; tentative D call: TRBD1 (6 bases). CDR1 is MNHEY, CDR2 SVGAGI, per germline. Trimming cost V 2 bases and J 4 bases, with 14 bases left between them. This CDR3 has 15 amino acids. CDR3 region: CASSYDQGLSYGYTF. CDR3 DNA: TGTGCCAGCAGTTACGATCAGGGGCTGAGCTATGGCTACACCTTC.

This rearrangement joins TRBV15 to TRBJ2-7; D uncertain. With 1 base removed from V and 2 bases from J, the gap between germline ends came to 9 bases. CDR1 and CDR2 from the germline V gene are LNHNV and YYDKDF (reference sequence). CDR3 length: 14 residues. The CDR3 reads CATSRVRATYEQYF. For the CDR3, the DNA is TGTGCCACCAGCAGAGTTCGAGCGACCTACGAGCAGTACTTC.

The rearrangement uses TRBV25-1 and TRBJ1-6; D gene ambiguous. The CDR3 is 14 amino acids. Trimming took off 3 bases at V and 6 bases at J, with 9 bases between the two ends. Germline V gene sequence: CDR1 MGHDK, CDR2 SYGVNS. CDR3 coding DNA: TGTGCCAGCAGTGAGGCGGGGTTTAATTCACCCCTCCACTTT. Residues: CASSEAGFNSPLHF. Full variable domain (rest looked up from reference TRBV25-1 and TRBJ1-6): EADIYQTPRYLVIGTGKKITLECSQTMGHDKMYWYQQDPGMELHLIHYSYGVNSTEKGDLSSESTVSRIRTEHFPLTLESARPSHTSQYLCASSEAGFNSPLHFGNGTRLTVT.

This clone came up a few times. The chain recombines TRBV6-1 with TRBJ2-4, with D possibly being TRBD2 (6 bases). Trimming took 3 bases from V and 3 from J, leaving 12 bases between them. This CDR3 is 15 amino acids long. Germline CDR1 and CDR2: MNHNS and SASEGT. The CDR3 loop reads CASSDSPGGKNIQYF. The CDR3 DNA follows: TGTGCCAGCAGTGATTCCCCCGGGGGCAAAAACATTCAGTACTTC.